Listed here are 18 T cell receptor beta chains from one sample, sequenced in a study of blood T cell repertoires in COVID-19. The table came from immunoSEQ multiplex PCR; TCRdb's copy has only in-frame clones and leaves some out. The repertoire consists of 110,000 or so clones, with 75% to 90% occurring once and the leading ten covering about an eighth. The sequenced sample consisted of peripheral blood. These receptors originate from a human donor in a cohort sampled during active COVID-19.

The chain combines TRBV27 with TRBJ2-2, with TRBD1 matching over 10 bases. CDR3 length: 18 residues. V shed 3 bases and J 5 bases; nucleotides not matched to a gene: 12. CDR1 is MNHEY and CDR2 is SMNVEV in the germline V gene (reference sequence). CDR3 protein: CASSFRSGQGVRTGELFF. As DNA, the CDR3 is TGTGCCAGCAGTTTCCGGTCCGGACAGGGGGTGAGGACCGGGGAGCTGTTTTTT.

This chain joins TRBV12-3 or TRBV12-4 and TRBJ2-7, with no clear D. The CDR3 is made up of 12 amino acids. The V and J ends lost 7 bases and 5 bases respectively, with 12 bases between them. Written as DNA, the CDR3 is TGTGCCAGCACCCGGTCTCTCCACGAGCAGTACTTC. Amino acids: CASTRSLHEQYF.

The gene calls are TRBV3-1 (or the pseudogene TRBV3-2) and TRBJ2-7; D is perhaps TRBD2 (7 bases). This CDR3 comprises 13 residues. The V and J ends lost 6 bases and 5 bases respectively, with 14 bases between them. CDR1 is LGHDT, CDR2 YNNKEL, per germline (reference sequence). For the CDR3, the DNA is TGTGCCAGCAGGAGGGGGGAGGGTCACGAGCAGTACTTC. This sequence encodes CASRRGEGHEQYF.

This chain uses TRBV6-2 or TRBV6-3 with TRBJ1-2; possibly TRBD1 for D (6 bases). The CDR3 covers 14 residues. V lost 6 bases and J lost 9, with 20 bases in between. CDR1 is MNHEY, CDR2 SVGEGT, per germline. The CDR3 sequence is CASSPGHSVLRYTF. CDR3 nucleotide sequence: TGTGCCAGCAGCCCGGGACACTCTGTTCTGCGCTACACCTTC.

The rearrangement uses TRBV16 and TRBJ1-5, with D perhaps TRBD1 (6 bases). V lost 0 bases and J 4 bases, leaving 7 bases between the germline ends. Germline CDR1 and CDR2: KGHSY and FQNENV. The CDR3 extends over 14 amino acids. The CDR3 loop is CASSQSQGNQPQHF. In nucleotides, the CDR3 is TGTGCCAGCAGCCAATCGCAGGGGAATCAGCCCCAGCATTTT.

This clone is classed as medium-sized. The chain uses TRBV7-9 and TRBJ1-1; no firm D call. Trimming stripped 6 bases from V and 4 bases from J, with 12 bases between. Germline V gene data show CDR1 as SEHNR and CDR2 as FQNEAQ (reference sequence). There are 13 residues in the CDR3. The DNA of the CDR3 is TGTGCCAGCAGACTTGAGGAGAGCACTGAAGCTTTCTTT. It codes for CASRLEESTEAFF.

The gene calls are TRBV7-2 and TRBJ1-2; 8 bases align to TRBD1. CDR1 SGHTA and CDR2 FQGNSA come from the germline V gene. V was clipped by 5 bases and J by 2 bases; unmatched bases: 4. The CDR3 contains 14 residues. Here the CDR3 reads CASSPRTGNYGYTF. The CDR3 DNA is TGTGCCAGCAGCCCCCGGACAGGGAACTATGGCTACACCTTC.

V usage is TRBV19 and J usage is TRBJ1-1, with TRBD1 as a possible D gene (5 bases). The germline V gene encodes CDR1 LNHDA and CDR2 SQIVND (reference sequence). The CDR3 is 15 amino acids. V lost 5 bases and J lost 2, with 15 bases in between. CDR3 loop: CASSSVREENTEAFF. The CDR3 bases are TGTGCCAGTAGTTCGGTCAGGGAAGAAAACACTGAAGCTTTCTTT. The complete variable domain, with remaining parts taken from reference TRBV19 and TRBJ1-1, reads DGGITQSPKYLFRKEGQNVTLSCEQNLNHDAMYWYRQDPGQGLRLIYYSQIVNDFQKGDIAEGYSVSREKKESFPLTVTSAQKNPTAFYLCASSSVREENTEAFFGQGTRLTVV.

The chain has TRBV4-1 and TRBJ1-5; a weak D match, TRBD1 (5 bases). Trimming pared 1 base from V and 7 bases from J, leaving 11 bases between. Per the germline V gene, CDR1 is MGHRA and CDR2 is YSYEKL. CDR3 length: 14 amino acids. The chain's CDR3 is CASSQGQGAQPQHF. The CDR3, as DNA: TGCGCCAGCAGCCAAGGCCAGGGCGCGCAGCCCCAGCATTTT.

This clone showed up just once. This chain joins TRBV12-5 and TRBJ2-7; D may be TRBD2 (5 bases). V gave up 2 bases and J gave up 3 bases, with 11 bases separating them. The germline CDR1 and CDR2 sequences are LGHNT and FRNRAP. The CDR3 is 14 residues long. The CDR3 DNA reads as TGTGCTAGTGGTTTGAAGACTACAAGCTACGAGCAGTACTTC. Protein sequence: CASGLKTTSYEQYF.

This chain uses TRBV6-1 with TRBJ2-5; D is perhaps TRBD1 (5 bases). CDR1 MNHNS and CDR2 SASEGT come from the germline V gene. V was cut by 3 bases and J by 4 bases, with 15 bases left in between. The CDR3 runs 15 residues. CDR3: CASSEQDTPGETQYF. The CDR3, as DNA: TGTGCCAGCAGTGAGCAGGACACCCCGGGAGAGACCCAGTACTTC.

The chain links TRBV30 to TRBJ1-4; the D gene is possibly TRBD1 (6 bases). The germline gives CDR1 GTSNPN, CDR2 SVGIG (reference sequence). There are 16 residues in the CDR3. The V gene lost 0 bases and the J gene lost 4 bases, with 15 bases spanning the gap. The CDR3 sequence is CAWSVHTGMVNEKLFF. In DNA form, the CDR3 reads TGTGCCTGGAGTGTTCATACAGGGATGGTTAATGAAAAACTGTTTTTT.

This clone came up once. The genes are TRBV5-1 and TRBJ1-1, with 8 bases identical to TRBD1. The trim removed 6 bases at V and 1 base at J, leaving 5 bases unmatched. Germline assignment: CDR1 SGHRS and CDR2 YFSETQ. This CDR3 is built from 14 residues. The DNA of the CDR3 is TGCGCCAGCACACAGGGGGTTCAGAACACTGAAGCTTTCTTT. It yields the protein CASTQGVQNTEAFF.

The chain couples TRBV14 to TRBJ2-7; no reliable D call. The CDR3 has 12 amino acids. V was cut by 4 bases and J by 7 bases, with 11 bases left in between. Germline V gene lookup returns CDR1 SGHDN and CDR2 FVKESK. In DNA form, the CDR3 reads TGTGCCAGCAGCCGACACCAAGGTGAGCAGTACTTC. It translates to CASSRHQGEQYF.

J is TRBJ1-6 and V is TRBV3-1 (or the pseudogene TRBV3-2); the match to TRBD1 covers 7 bases. Losses at the gene ends were 1 base for V and 4 bases for J; bases not matched to a gene: 4. The CDR3 consists of 16 residues. Germline lookup yields CDR1 LGHDT and CDR2 YNNKEL (reference sequence). The CDR3 reads CASSQGQGWYNSPLHF. The CDR3 region has the DNA TGTGCCAGCAGCCAAGGACAGGGATGGTATAATTCACCCCTCCACTTT.

V gene TRBV11-2 combines with J gene TRBJ2-7, with 8 bases lining up with TRBD1. Germline V gene lookup returns CDR1 SGHAT and CDR2 FQNNGV. V gave up 5 bases and J gave up 0 bases; unmatched junction bases: 6. The CDR3 extends over 15 amino acids. CDR3 sequence reads: CASSPRDRSSYEQYF. In DNA form, the CDR3 reads TGTGCCAGCAGCCCTCGGGACAGGAGCTCCTACGAGCAGTACTTC. The whole variable domain, filled in from reference TRBV11-2 and TRBJ2-7, reads EAGVAQSPRYKIIEKRQSVAFWCNPISGHATLYWYQQILGQGPKLLIQFQNNGVVDDSQLPKDRFSAERLKGVDSTLKIQPAKLEDSAVYLCASSPRDRSSYEQYFGPGTRLTVT.

The chain employs TRBV6-2 or TRBV6-3 and TRBJ1-1, with D perhaps matching TRBD1 (6 bases). CDR1 MNHEY and CDR2 SVGEGT come from the germline V gene. This CDR3 comprises 16 residues. The V end lost 0 bases, the J end lost 1 base, and 12 bases lay between the germline ends. CDR3 loop: CASSYSTGFQNTEAFF. The CDR3 DNA is TGTGCCAGCAGTTACTCGACAGGCTTCCAGAACACTGAAGCTTTCTTT.

V and J are TRBV6-5 and TRBJ2-1, with D unclear. V lost 4 bases and J 4 bases, leaving 17 bases between the germline ends. CDR3 length: 16 amino acids. The germline V gene encodes CDR1 MNHEY and CDR2 SVGAGI. The CDR3 region is CASSLAQSAFYNEQFF. The CDR3 DNA sequence: TGTGCCAGCAGTTTAGCCCAGTCGGCCTTTTACAATGAGCAGTTCTTC.